The T cell receptor beta chain under discussion was sequenced for a study of T cell responses to AZD1222 COVID-19 vaccine. Findings and caveats of the study: Clonal diversity may have been underestimated, and the donors were mostly white British, with more females than males. Spike-specific TCR breadth and depth grew following two AZD1222 doses. Dominant at 160-218 and 743-854, vaccine-associated CD4 TCRs also spanned spike.

Repertoires were generated with immunoSEQ multiplex PCR, while TCRdb's copy carries only in-frame clones and drops some. The table lists some 150,000 clones, over 90% of them singletons. Details on this clone: Antigen specificity is unknown.

This CDR3 comprises 16 residues. The receptor was isolated from an adult in good health. The chain recombines TRBV12-2 with TRBJ1-3; TRBD1, the table's D call, lacks a check against the DNA. TRBV12-2 is reported as a pseudogene. Sequences were derived from peripheral blood, sampled on day 0 of AZD1222 vaccination. CDR3 sequence reads: CASRLARTGAGNTIYF. In DNA, the CDR3 is TGTGCAAGTCGCTTAGCCCGGACAGGGGCTGGAAACACCATATATTTT.